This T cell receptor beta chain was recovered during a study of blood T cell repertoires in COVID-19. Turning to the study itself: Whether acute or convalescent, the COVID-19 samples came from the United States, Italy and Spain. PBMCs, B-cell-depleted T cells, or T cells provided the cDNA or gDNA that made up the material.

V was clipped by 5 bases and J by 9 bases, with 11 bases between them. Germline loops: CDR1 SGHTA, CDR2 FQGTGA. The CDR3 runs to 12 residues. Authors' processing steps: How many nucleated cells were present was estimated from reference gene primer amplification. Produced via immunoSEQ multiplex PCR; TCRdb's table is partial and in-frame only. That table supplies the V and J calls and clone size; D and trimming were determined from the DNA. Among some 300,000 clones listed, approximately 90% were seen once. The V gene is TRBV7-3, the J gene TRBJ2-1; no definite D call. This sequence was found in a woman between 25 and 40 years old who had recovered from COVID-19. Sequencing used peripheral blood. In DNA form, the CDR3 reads TGTGCCAGCAGCATCCTTGGCGGTGAGCAGTTCTTC. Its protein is CASSILGGEQFF. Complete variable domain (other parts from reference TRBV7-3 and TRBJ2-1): GAGVSQTPSNKVTEKGKYVELRCDPISGHTALYWYRQSLGQGPEFLIYFQGTGAADDSGLPNDRFFAVRPEGSVSTLKIQRTERGDSAVYLCASSILGGEQFFGPGTRLTVL.